This is a list of T cell receptor beta chains from one sample in a study of T cells in narcolepsy. Method: immunoSEQ multiplex PCR; TCRdb's copy keeps in-frame clones and lacks some. The repertoire includes some 24,000 clones, more than 80% of them detected once, and approximately 1.3% sits in the top ten. Sequencing was performed on CD45RA- memory CD4+ T cells from PBMCs. The source of these receptors is a human donor with narcolepsy. Each CDR3 is given with its conserved first and last residue. The D gene is left open where the match is weak. Clone size, where shown, is once, few, many, or a class for clones that have expanded.

V gene,D gene,J gene,clone size,CDR3 protein,CDR3 DNA
TRBV6-1,TRBD1,TRBJ2-7,NA,CASKKTGKAYEQYF,TGTGCCAGCAAGAAGACAGGGAAGGCCTACGAGCAGTACTTC
TRBV30,TRBD2,TRBJ2-1,NA,CAWGGLAGAHEQFF,TGTGCCTGGGGGGGACTAGCGGGAGCCCATGAGCAGTTCTTC
TRBV4-2,TRBD2,TRBJ2-7,NA,CASSQDEAGTSGSMAYEQYF,TGTGCCAGCAGCCAAGATGAAGCAGGGACTAGCGGGAGTATGGCCTACGAGCAGTACTTC
TRBV7-6,TRBD2,TRBJ2-3,once,CASSSGGKRGNTDTQYF,TGTGCCAGCAGCTCTGGGGGGAAGCGGGGAAACACAGATACGCAGTATTTT
TRBV5-1,TRBD1,TRBJ1-5,NA,CASSSGQGGNQPQHF,TGCGCCAGCAGCTCGGGACAGGGTGGCAATCAGCCCCAGCATTTT
TRBV30,TRBD1,TRBJ1-2,NA,CAWMGQSYYGYTF,TGTGCCTGGATGGGACAGTCCTATTATGGCTACACCTTC
TRBV29-1,NA,TRBJ2-3,NA,CSVGLTDTQYF,TGCAGCGTAGGACTCACAGATACGCAGTATTTT
TRBV11-2,TRBD1,TRBJ1-2,few,CASSLQGDGYTF,TGTGCCAGCAGCCTACAGGGGGATGGCTACACCTTC
TRBV9,NA,TRBJ2-1,NA,CASSVVGGSYNEQFF,TGTGCCAGCAGCGTAGTTGGAGGGTCCTACAATGAGCAGTTCTTC
TRBV11-1,NA,TRBJ2-7,NA,CASSSLRIEQYF,TGTGCCAGCAGCTCACTAAGGATCGAGCAGTACTTC
TRBV30,TRBD1,TRBJ1-1,once,CAWGGGQGAVGTEAFF,TGTGCCTGGGGCGGAGGACAGGGGGCAGTAGGCACTGAAGCTTTCTTT
TRBV6-1,NA,TRBJ2-5,NA,CASSELGGPGWETQYF,TGTGCCAGCAGTGAATTGGGGGGTCCCGGGTGGGAGACCCAGTACTTC
TRBV2,NA,TRBJ2-5,NA,CASSEAVVAKQTQYF,TGTGCCAGCAGTGAAGCGGTGGTAGCGAAGCAGACCCAGTACTTC
TRBV7-2,NA,TRBJ2-3,once,CASSLSVTSTDTQYF,TGTGCCAGCAGCTTATCCGTTACTAGCACAGATACGCAGTATTTT